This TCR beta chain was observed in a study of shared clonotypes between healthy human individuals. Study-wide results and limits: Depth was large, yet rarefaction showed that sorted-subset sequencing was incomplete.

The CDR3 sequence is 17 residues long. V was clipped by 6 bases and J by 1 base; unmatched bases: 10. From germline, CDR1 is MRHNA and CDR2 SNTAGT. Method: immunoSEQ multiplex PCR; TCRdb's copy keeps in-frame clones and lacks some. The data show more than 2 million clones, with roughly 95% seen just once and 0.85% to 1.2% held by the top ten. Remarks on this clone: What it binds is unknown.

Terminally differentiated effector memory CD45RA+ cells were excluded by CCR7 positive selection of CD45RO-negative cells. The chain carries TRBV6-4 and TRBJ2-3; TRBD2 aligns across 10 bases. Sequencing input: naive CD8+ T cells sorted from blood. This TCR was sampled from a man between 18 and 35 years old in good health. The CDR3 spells CASRESGRDGGTDTQYF. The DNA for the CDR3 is TGTGCCAGCAGAGAGAGCGGGAGGGATGGAGGCACAGATACGCAGTATTTT.